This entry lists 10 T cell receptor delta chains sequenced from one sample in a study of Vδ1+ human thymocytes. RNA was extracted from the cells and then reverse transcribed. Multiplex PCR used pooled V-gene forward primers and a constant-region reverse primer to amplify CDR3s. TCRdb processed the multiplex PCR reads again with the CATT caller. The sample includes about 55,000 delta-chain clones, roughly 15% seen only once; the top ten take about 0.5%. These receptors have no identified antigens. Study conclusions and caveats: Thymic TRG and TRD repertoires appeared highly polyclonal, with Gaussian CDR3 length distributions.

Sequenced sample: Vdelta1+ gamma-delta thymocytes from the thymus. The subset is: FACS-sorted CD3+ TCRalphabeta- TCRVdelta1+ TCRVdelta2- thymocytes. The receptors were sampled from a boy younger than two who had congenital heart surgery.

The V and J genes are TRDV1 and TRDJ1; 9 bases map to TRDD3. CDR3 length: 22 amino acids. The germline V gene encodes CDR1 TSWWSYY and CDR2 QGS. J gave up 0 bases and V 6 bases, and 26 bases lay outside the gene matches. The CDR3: CALGHDDTSLSYWGTYTDKLIF. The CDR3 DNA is TGTGCTCTTGGTCATGACGATACGTCCCTTTCGTACTGGGGGACCTACACCGATAAACTCATCTTT.

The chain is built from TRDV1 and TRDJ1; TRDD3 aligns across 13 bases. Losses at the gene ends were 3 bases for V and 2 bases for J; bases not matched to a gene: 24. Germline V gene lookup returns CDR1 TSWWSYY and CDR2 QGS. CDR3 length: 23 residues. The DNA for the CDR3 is TGTGCTCTTGGGGAGCCGTGGCCTTCCTACCTTGTACTGGGGGATACGCGAACCGATAAACTCATCTTT. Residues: CALGEPWPSYLVLGDTRTDKLIF.

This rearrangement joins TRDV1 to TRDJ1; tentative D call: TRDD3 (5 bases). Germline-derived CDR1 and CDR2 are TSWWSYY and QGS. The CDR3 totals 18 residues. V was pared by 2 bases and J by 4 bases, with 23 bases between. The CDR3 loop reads CALGESIQTVSGIDKLIF. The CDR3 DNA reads TGTGCTCTTGGGGAATCCATCCAAACCGTATCTGGGATCGATAAACTCATCTTT.

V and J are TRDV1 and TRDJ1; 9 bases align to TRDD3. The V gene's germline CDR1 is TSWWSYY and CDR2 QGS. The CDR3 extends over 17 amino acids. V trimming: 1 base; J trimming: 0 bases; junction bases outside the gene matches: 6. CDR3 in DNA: TGTGCTCTTGGGGAACACCCACTGGGGGAACACACCGATAAACTCATCTTT. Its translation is CALGEHPLGEHTDKLIF.

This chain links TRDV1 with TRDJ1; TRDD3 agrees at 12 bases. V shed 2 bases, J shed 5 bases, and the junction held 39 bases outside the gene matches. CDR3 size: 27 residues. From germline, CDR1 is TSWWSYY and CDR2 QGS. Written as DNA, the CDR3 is TGTGCTCTTGGGGAAATTAGTGTATTGAGTAGGGATTGGAGCCTGGGAGGAACTGGGGGATACAGAGATAAACTCATCTTT. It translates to CALGEISVLSRDWSLGGTGGYRDKLIF.

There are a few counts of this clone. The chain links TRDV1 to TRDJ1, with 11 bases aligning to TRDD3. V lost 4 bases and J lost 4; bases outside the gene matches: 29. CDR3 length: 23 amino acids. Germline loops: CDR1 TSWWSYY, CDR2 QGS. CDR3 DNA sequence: TGTGCTCTTGGGGTCCACACTTCCTACGCTGGGGGATACAGTCACGCCAGGTTCGATAAACTCATCTTT. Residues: CALGVHTSYAGGYSHARFDKLIF.

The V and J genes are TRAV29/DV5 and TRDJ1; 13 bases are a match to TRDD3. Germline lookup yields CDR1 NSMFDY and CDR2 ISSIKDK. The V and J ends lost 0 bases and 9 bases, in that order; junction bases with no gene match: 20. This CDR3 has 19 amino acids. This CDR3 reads CAASGSLPFTGGYGEELIF. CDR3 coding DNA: TGTGCAGCAAGCGGGTCTCTACCCTTCACTGGGGGATACGGTGAAGAACTCATCTTT.

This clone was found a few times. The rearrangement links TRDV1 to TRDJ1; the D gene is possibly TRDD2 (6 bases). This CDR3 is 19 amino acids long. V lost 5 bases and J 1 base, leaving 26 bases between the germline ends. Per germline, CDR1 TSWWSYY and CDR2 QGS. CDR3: CALGPPAFRTGRGTDKLIF. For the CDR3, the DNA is TGTGCTCTTGGGCCGCCGGCCTTCCGTACAGGGAGGGGCACCGATAAACTCATCTTT.

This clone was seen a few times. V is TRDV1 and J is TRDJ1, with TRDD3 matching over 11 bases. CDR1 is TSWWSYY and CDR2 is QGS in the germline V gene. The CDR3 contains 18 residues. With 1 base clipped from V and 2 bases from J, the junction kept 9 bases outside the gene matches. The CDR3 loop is CALGEPSMYWGITDKLIF. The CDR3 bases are TGTGCTCTTGGGGAACCCAGTATGTACTGGGGGATAACCGATAAACTCATCTTT.

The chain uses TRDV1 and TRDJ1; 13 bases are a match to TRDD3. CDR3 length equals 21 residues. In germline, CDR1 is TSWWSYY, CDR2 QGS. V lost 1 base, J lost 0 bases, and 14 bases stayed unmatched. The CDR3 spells CALGEPPHTGGYAEYTDKLIF. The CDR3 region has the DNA TGTGCTCTTGGGGAACCTCCCCACACTGGGGGATACGCGGAGTACACCGATAAACTCATCTTT.